This T cell receptor (beta chain) was sequenced for a study of ipilimumab plus nivolumab after autologous stem cell transplantation (dated by TCRdb to the early 2020s). Describing the broader study: Trial patients received a median of roughly five ipilimumab doses and eight or nine nivolumab doses. Patients undergoing autologous transplant for high-risk diffuse large B cell lymphoma, mature T cell lymphoma, or multiple myeloma were enrolled in the trial. Some 34 patients made up the trial's intent-to-treat population. Primary refractory and relapsed disease were included in the DLBCL cohort, with 18-month progression-free survival of around 88% and 27%, respectively. Beyond this particular receptor, the publication reports: The authors stated that profiles of the T cell receptor repertoire, regulatory T cell phenotype and gut microbiota provided a biologic rationale for studying this approach further. Combined checkpoint inhibition appeared tolerable as post-transplant consolidation, according to the authors' conclusion.

Receptors were amplified or captured by the immunoSEQ multiplex PCR assay. Held by TCRdb, this immuneACCESS table contains in-frame sequences only and omits some clones. Under half of the omission traces to an unresolved V gene where checked; the cause of the rest is unknown. This sample lists 84,000 or so clones; about 83% were detected once. The ten largest make up 2% to 2.5% of the sample. For this chain, trimming is 6 bases at the V end and 4 bases at the J end, and the number of junction bases without a gene match is 7. The germline V gene yields WSHSY for CDR1 and SAAADI for CDR2. Including cysteine and phenylalanine, the CDR3 has 14 amino acids. The entry retains the CDR3 DNA only, 42 bases that are in frame from base 1. Concerning this clone itself: What antigen it recognizes has not been identified. The input lacks base qualities; no much larger clone sits a single base away.

Checkpoint therapy began 14 to 28 days after autologous transplant, with ipilimumab given at 1 mg/kg intravenously on day 1 of selected weeks. Nivolumab was administered at 3 mg/kg intravenously on day 1 of weeks 1, 4, 7, 10, and every two weeks through week 26. This Phase Ib clinical trial tested ipilimumab plus nivolumab, a combined checkpoint inhibition, as consolidation after autologous stem cell transplantation. The V and J segments used are TRBV10-2 and TRBJ1-1, with 8 central nucleotides matching TRBD1. This TCR was recovered from a male donor with diffuse large B-cell lymphoma. Here the sequenced sample was PBMCs, taken in a trial of ipilimumab plus nivolumab as post-transplant consolidation. The sequence in DNA is TGCGCCAGCAGGGTTCGACAGGGGCCCACTGAAGCTTTCTTT. Translated, this is CASRVRQGPTEAFF.